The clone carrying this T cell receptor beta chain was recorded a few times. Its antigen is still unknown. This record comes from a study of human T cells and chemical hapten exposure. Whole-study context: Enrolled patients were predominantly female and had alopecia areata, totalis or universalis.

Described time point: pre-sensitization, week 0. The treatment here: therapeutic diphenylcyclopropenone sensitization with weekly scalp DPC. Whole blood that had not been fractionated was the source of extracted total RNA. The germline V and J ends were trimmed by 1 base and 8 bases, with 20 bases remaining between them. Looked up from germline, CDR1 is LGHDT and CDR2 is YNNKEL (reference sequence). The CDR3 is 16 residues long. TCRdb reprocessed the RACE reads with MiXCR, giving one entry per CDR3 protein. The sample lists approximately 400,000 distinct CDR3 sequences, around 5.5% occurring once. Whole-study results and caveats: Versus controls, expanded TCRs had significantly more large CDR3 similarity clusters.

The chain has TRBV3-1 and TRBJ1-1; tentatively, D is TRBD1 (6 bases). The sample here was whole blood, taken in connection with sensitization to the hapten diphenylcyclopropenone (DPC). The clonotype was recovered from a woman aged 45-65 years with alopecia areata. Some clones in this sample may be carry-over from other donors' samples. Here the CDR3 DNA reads TGTGCCAGCAGCCAAGGCCTCGGCGGAACAGGGACCGAAGCTTTCTTT. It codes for CASSQGLGGTGTEAFF.